This TCR beta chain was obtained from a study of cytomegalovirus exposure and HLA in healthy donors. Study as a whole: Membership in the Caucasian-associated ancestry cluster was found for about four fifths of approximately 430 genotyped donors. Study-wide results and limits: Reportedly, diagnosis of cytomegalovirus status by the classifier showed high specificity and sensitivity. As a later analysis revealed, most CMV-associated TCR beta chains appeared HLA-restricted. Compared with the approximately 670-donor mean, an Asian-associated ancestry cluster reportedly had fewer N-insertions, according to a later analysis.

Worth noting for this clone: The antigen is unknown.

This PCR relied on a set of 60 Vbeta primers and 13 Jbeta primers. Some clones are missing from TCRdb's copy, which holds only in-frame ones; the method was immunoSEQ multiplex PCR. The sample data list approximately 80,000 clones. Source material: PBMCs. This TCR was recovered from a woman aged 25-40 years in good health and CMV-seronegative.

CDR3 DNA: TGTGCCAGCAGTAAGATAGTGGACGGGACCTACGAGCAGTACTTC. It encodes CASSKIVDGTYEQYF. The chain carries TRBV6-1 and TRBJ2-7; TRBD2 is a possible D gene (5 bases). CDR1 MNHNS and CDR2 SASEGT come from the germline V gene. V was clipped by 5 bases and J by 2 bases, with 16 bases between them. CDR3 length: 15 amino acids.